The 17 T cell receptor beta chains given below trace back to one sample, sequenced in a study of T cell responses to AZD1222 COVID-19 vaccine. Generated by immunoSEQ multiplex PCR, the TCRdb table keeps only in-frame clones and is missing some. The profile shows 200,000 or so clones, approximately 94% of them singletons. The source was peripheral blood, collected on day 0 of AZD1222 vaccination. The receptors were sampled from an adult in good health.

The chain carries TRBV4-1 and TRBJ1-5; D is ambiguous. This CDR3 comprises 14 residues. Germline V CDR1 and CDR2: MGHRA, YSYEKL. Deletions cut 5 bases from V and 4 bases from J, with 12 bases between. The CDR3 is CASSSPGANQPQHF. CDR3 coding DNA: TGCGCCAGCAGCTCCCCGGGCGCGAATCAGCCCCAGCATTTT.

The J gene is TRBJ2-2, the V gene TRBV14; D gene unclear. This CDR3 is 16 amino acids long. Trimming removed 0 bases from V and 1 base from J, with 9 bases in between. The germline gives CDR1 SGHDN, CDR2 FVKESK. CDR3 region: CASSQDWGKNTGELFF. The CDR3 DNA reads TGTGCCAGCAGCCAAGATTGGGGAAAGAACACCGGGGAGCTGTTTTTT.

This clone appeared once. This chain uses TRBV28 with TRBJ1-5; no firm D call. The CDR3 runs to 13 residues. Germline values: CDR1 MDHEN, CDR2 SYDVKM. With 6 bases removed from V and 7 bases from J, the gap between germline ends came to 13 bases. The CDR3 loop reads CASSLVGSQPQHF. CDR3 in DNA: TGTGCCAGCAGCCTGGTTGGGAGCCAGCCCCAGCATTTT.

The V call is TRBV27, the J call TRBJ2-2, with 7 bases lining up with TRBD2. The CDR3 consists of 16 residues. V was pared by 3 bases and J by 6 bases, with 10 bases of the junction left unmatched. Germline CDR1 MNHEY, CDR2 SMNVEV (reference sequence). The CDR3 protein is CASSFAGVHGAGELFF. In nucleotides, the CDR3 is TGTGCCAGCAGTTTCGCGGGGGTTCATGGGGCCGGGGAGCTGTTTTTT.

This sequence joins TRBV5-1 and TRBJ1-2; TRBD1 matches 10 bases. Looked up from germline, CDR1 is SGHRS and CDR2 is YFSETQ. V lost 4 bases to trimming and J lost 6 bases; unmatched junction nucleotides: 9. The CDR3 consists of 15 residues. CDR3 nucleotide sequence: TGCGCCAGCAGCCCTAGGACAGGGGGGCCCGATGGCTACACCTTC. Protein: CASSPRTGGPDGYTF.

As concerns this clone: In the same sample, other DNA sequences code for this CDR3. This sequence joins TRBV5-1 and TRBJ2-3; the D is unclear. The CDR3 length is 14 residues. V was pared by 0 bases and J by 0 bases, with 5 bases between. Germline CDR1 and CDR2: SGHRS and YFSETQ. The CDR3 sequence: CASSLGTSTDTQYF. CDR3 sequence (DNA): TGCGCCAGCAGCTTGGGTACGAGCACAGATACGCAGTATTTT. The whole variable domain, filled in from reference TRBV5-1 and TRBJ2-3, reads KAGVTQTPRYLIKTRGQQVTLSCSPISGHRSVSWYQQTPGQGLQFLFEYFSETQRNKGNFPGRFSGRQFSNSRSEMNVSTLELGDSALYLCASSLGTSTDTQYFGPGTRLTVL.

J is TRBJ2-7 and V is TRBV13; 12 bases map to TRBD2. The germline CDR1 and CDR2 sequences are PRHDT and FYEKMQ (reference sequence). The CDR3 runs to 13 residues. Trimming cost V 8 bases and J 4 bases; bases outside gene matches: 3. CDR3 in amino acids: CASSSGRGYEQYF. CDR3 nucleotide sequence: TGTGCCAGCTCTAGCGGGAGGGGATACGAGCAGTACTTC.

The chain links TRBV11-2 to TRBJ2-7; TRBD2 matches 10 bases. The CDR3 covers 15 residues. In germline, CDR1 is SGHAT, CDR2 FQNNGV. V lost 3 bases to trimming and J lost 0 bases; unmatched junction nucleotides: 2. The DNA for the CDR3 is TGTGCCAGCAGCTTCGGACTAGCGGCCTCCTACGAGCAGTACTTC. The encoded protein is CASSFGLAASYEQYF. Looking up the rest from reference TRBV11-2 and TRBJ2-7 gives the full variable domain: EAGVAQSPRYKIIEKRQSVAFWCNPISGHATLYWYQQILGQGPKLLIQFQNNGVVDDSQLPKDRFSAERLKGVDSTLKIQPAKLEDSAVYLCASSFGLAASYEQYFGPGTRLTVT.

This chain uses TRBV28 with TRBJ2-1, with D unclear. Deletions cut 5 bases from V and 10 bases from J, with 12 bases between. CDR1 is MDHEN, CDR2 SYDVKM, per germline. The length of the CDR3 is 12 residues. DNA for the CDR3: TGTGCCAGCAGTGTAGCCGGGTGGGAGCAGTTCTTC. Translation: CASSVAGWEQFF. Variable domain in full (rest from reference TRBV28 and TRBJ2-1): DVKVTQSSRYLVKRTGEKVFLECVQDMDHENMFWYRQDPGLGLRLIYFSYDVKMKEKGDIPEGYSVSREKKERFSLILESASTNQTSMYLCASSVAGWEQFFGPGTRLTVL.

This sequence joins TRBV29-1 and TRBJ2-2; D not certain. The CDR3 is made up of 12 amino acids. The germline V gene has CDR1 SQVTM and CDR2 ANQGSEA. Deletions cut 7 bases from V and 2 bases from J, with 8 bases between. As DNA, the CDR3 is TGCAGCGCAGGAGAAAACACCGGGGAGCTGTTTTTT. Protein product: CSAGENTGELFF.

This clone was seen just once. V is TRBV27 and J is TRBJ2-7; D remains ambiguous. Deletions cut 5 bases from V and 1 base from J, with 12 bases between. Germline V lookup: CDR1 MNHEY, CDR2 SMNVEV (reference sequence). The CDR3 covers 14 residues. The CDR3 DNA follows: TGTGCCAGCAGTGGTACGGGTCATTCCTACGAGCAGTACTTC. This gives the protein CASSGTGHSYEQYF.

This sequence joins TRBV19 and TRBJ2-2; D is unclear. Germline V gene lookup returns CDR1 LNHDA and CDR2 SQIVND (reference sequence). This CDR3 region has 18 residues. Trimming cost V 7 bases and J 3 bases, with 24 bases left between them. The CDR3, as DNA: TGTGCCAGTAAGACCAGACGGGCACGGAATGGGGACACCGGGGAGCTGTTTTTT. As protein: CASKTRRARNGDTGELFF.

This clone has just one count. The chain couples TRBV15 to TRBJ2-7; 9 bases map to TRBD2. The CDR3 runs to 16 residues. From germline, CDR1 is LNHNV and CDR2 YYDKDF (reference sequence). V was pared by 1 base and J by 2 bases, with 6 bases of the junction left unmatched. CDR3: CATSRGNAGGPYEQYF. The CDR3 bases are TGTGCCACCAGCAGAGGGAATGCGGGAGGGCCCTACGAGCAGTACTTC.

V gene TRBV19 combines with J gene TRBJ2-1, with 7 nucleotides matching TRBD1. The trim removed 1 base at V and 9 bases at J, leaving 9 bases unmatched. The germline CDR1 and CDR2 sequences are LNHDA and SQIVND (reference sequence). CDR3 length: 15 residues. The CDR3 protein is CASSIGTGAVGEQFF. Written as DNA, the CDR3 is TGTGCCAGTAGTATAGGTACAGGGGCTGTGGGTGAGCAGTTCTTC.

V is TRBV12-3 or TRBV12-4 and J is TRBJ2-2, with D hard to call. CDR3 length: 11 amino acids. V dropped 8 bases and J dropped 6 bases, with 7 bases sitting between them. CDR3 in DNA: TGTGCCAGCCTTAAGGCCGGGGAGCTGTTTTTT. Translated: CASLKAGELFF.

J is TRBJ2-2 and V is TRBV19; D may be TRBD2 (6 bases). V was shortened by 3 bases and J by 7 bases, with 12 bases between the two germline ends. The CDR3 contains 14 residues. Germline loops: CDR1 LNHDA, CDR2 SQIVND (reference sequence). CDR3 in DNA: TGTGCCAGTAGTATTATCGGGAGCGGCGGGGAGCTGTTTTTT. It is translated as CASSIIGSGGELFF.

The rearrangement uses TRBV19 and TRBJ1-5; D is possibly TRBD1 (5 bases). This CDR3 spans 15 amino acids. Deletions cut 5 bases from V and 0 bases from J, with 11 bases between. Germline CDR1 LNHDA, CDR2 SQIVND (reference sequence). CDR3 sequence (DNA): TGTGCCAGTAGTCCGACAGCAAATAGCAATCAGCCCCAGCATTTT. Protein product: CASSPTANSNQPQHF.